This T cell receptor (beta chain) stems from a study of blood T cells in healthy people across ages (dated by TCRdb to the mid-2010s). For the study in its entirety: In model experiments, roughly one uniquely barcoded TCR beta cDNA molecule per two T cells was captured by template switching. To track age-related changes in TCR beta repertoire diversity, the study relied on deep sequencing normalized with unique cDNA molecular identifiers. Four age groups were formed from the donors: young (average about 17 years), middle-aged (approximately 41), aged (around 62) and long-lived (around 80). The study analyzed two additional independent replicas of 1 million unique cDNA reads from the same blood draw for two donors, one aged 18 to 30 and one aged 80 or older.

The library relied on 5' RACE. The reads were generated on an Illumina HiSeq 2500. A second PCR of 7 to 11 cycles was performed with a sample-barcoded 5' primer and a J-beta primer mix. A template-switch 5' adaptor carrying 12 random nucleotides introduced a unique molecular identifier onto each TCR beta cDNA molecule. At least 2.5 million CDR3-containing paired-end reads were obtained from each sample. First-strand cDNA synthesis was performed from all RNA using the Mint cDNA synthesis kit, with priming by a TRBC-specific oligonucleotide. After uracil-DNA glycosylase treatment, a first 18-cycle PCR used universal primers M1SS and BC2_uni_R on all cDNA. The authors' pipeline ran thus. For normalization, 1 million high-quality reads, each with a distinct molecular identifier, were randomly selected from each sample. Reads with shared molecular identifiers were discarded instead of being binned into consensus sequences. MiTCR, with a Q25 quality threshold and the strictest error-elimination algorithm, was used for CDR3 identification, clonotype clustering and error correction. A nonparametric unseen species model with Euler transformation was used to estimate lower-bound total TCR beta diversity. The public sequencing data were trimmed at Q25 with fastp and processed into clonotypes with MiXCR by TCRdb, which kept only in-frame beta chains. Every entry covers one CDR3 protein and lists the most common genes and DNA from its rows. The V and J calls were determined by TCRdb, not by the authors. This sample comprises more than 600,000 distinct CDR3 sequences, 25% of them detected only once. The ten largest account for 9.4% of the sample.

This clonotype has just a few counts. What antigen it recognizes has not been identified. No base quality information exists; no much larger clone differs at one position. The paper's findings and limits, for the study overall: There was a strong correlation between observed TCR beta diversity and the percentage of naive T cells measured by flow cytometry. Estimates of total diversity based on one million sequenced T cells were regarded as lower bounds and as underestimates. Because profiling used bulk unsorted PBMCs, naive and antigen-experienced compartments could not be compared conclusively. Compared with the aged group, the long-lived group had more naive CD4+ T cells, fewer expanded clones and increased TCR diversity, suggesting age selection. Observed TCR beta diversity per million T cells fell roughly linearly with age, and a significant reduction was already apparent by age around 40. Donor CMV infection status was unknown, potentially confounding age-related changes in expanded clonotypes.

Relative to germline, V is 4 bases shorter and J is 0 bases shorter, with 7 bases between their ends. CDR1 and CDR2 were assigned from the germline V gene as SQVTM and ANQGSEA. Spanning cysteine to phenylalanine, the CDR3 consists of 13 amino acids. This entry keeps only the CDR3 DNA: 39 bases, framed from base 1. Systemically healthy Caucasian individuals from Russia, around 38 in total and aged roughly 6 to 95 years, were included as donors. Roughly 9.5 milliliters of peripheral blood were drawn from each donor into EDTA-treated Vacutainer tubes. Ficoll-Paque density-gradient centrifugation was used to isolate PBMCs, with at least 7 million per sample. Trizol reagent was used to extract total RNA from the PBMCs, yielding at least 5 micrograms per sample. For every donor, an aliquot of PBMCs went through flow cytometry to measure the percentages of naive CD45RAhigh/CD27high T cells. The data were also submitted as part of a second study, on T cells of mothers and their children. Drawing on the second study: Nine systemically healthy Caucasian individuals served as donors, namely three mothers together with their six children. cDNA synthesis consumed the entire amount of extracted RNA, loaded at about 1.6 ug RNA in each 15 ul reaction. In the second PCR, the M1S primer introduced both the sample barcodes and 2-4 random nucleotides. Over 8.5 million TCR beta CDR3 reads were obtained for each mother, and 2.5 million to 3 million reads were obtained for each child. In both related and unrelated pairs, thymic selection shapes the output of TCR recombination in a similar way, with inherited differences having only a minor effect. Related mother-child pairs always showed normalized repertoire overlap that was slightly higher than in unrelated mother-child pairs, though the difference was never significant. No persistent microchimeric T cell clones were detected, at a sensitivity of around 100 clones per million clonotypes. In the study, deep NGS was used to compare the TCR beta repertoires of mothers and children, and features distinguishing related mother-child pairs from unrelated individuals were sought. The mean age was approximately 41 +/- 4 years for the mothers and about 12 +/- 4 years for the children. After adapter ligation was performed with NEBNext reagents, the libraries were sequenced on an Illumina HiSeq 2000 with 100+100 nt paired-end reads. To prevent cross-contamination, the mother and child libraries were prepared one month apart and sequenced in separate runs. For each donor, between 500,000 and 2,000,000 distinct TCR beta clonotypes were identified. Naive TCR beta clonotypes were estimated from low-frequency clonotypes matched to each donor's FACS-determined naive share, without sorting.

The sample taken for sequencing was blood. The chain employs TRBV29-1 and TRBJ1-3; the D gene is unclear. The clonotype was recovered from a boy aged 5-17 years in good health. The CDR3 in this case is CSVGVSSGNTIYF. The nucleotides read TGCAGCGTTGGCGTAAGCTCTGGAAACACCATATATTTT.